Listed below are T cell receptor beta chains from one sample, sequenced in a study of cytomegalovirus exposure and HLA in healthy donors. Method: immunoSEQ multiplex PCR; TCRdb's copy keeps in-frame clones and lacks some. The sample yields some 150,000 clones, 75% to 90% seen once. The specimen was PBMCs. These receptors all stem from a woman aged 45-65 years in good health and CMV-seropositive. The CDR3 runs from the conserved cysteine through the conserved F or W. A D gene is named only where the DNA matches it firmly. The listing skips clone size in some rows; elsewhere it reads once, few, many or a size class.

v_call: TRBV20-1; j_call: TRBJ1-2; d_call: -; clone_size: -; cdr3_nt: TGCAGTGCTAGAGACTACGATGGCTACACCTTC; cdr3_aa: CSARDYDGYTF
v_call: TRBV12-5; j_call: TRBJ2-3; d_call: TRBD2; clone_size: -; cdr3_nt: TGTGCTAGTGGTTTGGGGACTAGCGGGAGTAGCACAGATACGCAGTATTTT; cdr3_aa: CASGLGTSGSSTDTQYF
v_call: TRBV5-1; j_call: TRBJ1-2; d_call: -; clone_size: -; cdr3_nt: TGCGCCAGCAGCTTGAGCCAGGGATTGAGCTATGGCTACACCTTC; cdr3_aa: CASSLSQGLSYGYTF
v_call: TRBV10-3; j_call: TRBJ1-2; d_call: TRBD1; clone_size: -; cdr3_nt: TGTGCCATCAGTGAAGGGGGCAAGGGCTATGGCTACACCTTC; cdr3_aa: CAISEGGKGYGYTF
v_call: TRBV18; j_call: TRBJ2-7; d_call: TRBD1; clone_size: few; cdr3_nt: TGTGCCAGCTCCCCACGACAGGGGATCTCCTACGAGCAGTACTTC; cdr3_aa: CASSPRQGISYEQYF
v_call: TRBV7-8; j_call: TRBJ1-1; d_call: -; clone_size: -; cdr3_nt: TGTGCCAGCAGCCTCCAGGGGAACACTGAAGCTTTCTTT; cdr3_aa: CASSLQGNTEAFF
v_call: TRBV6-1; j_call: TRBJ2-3; d_call: -; clone_size: -; cdr3_nt: TGTGCCAGCAGTGCCTTAGCGGACTCCCCCTATACGCAGTATTTT; cdr3_aa: CASSALADSPYTQYF
v_call: TRBV28; j_call: TRBJ2-7; d_call: TRBD1; clone_size: -; cdr3_nt: TGTGCCAGCAGTTTAGACAGGGCCTACGAGCAGTACTTC; cdr3_aa: CASSLDRAYEQYF
v_call: TRBV19; j_call: TRBJ2-5; d_call: -; clone_size: -; cdr3_nt: TGTGCCAGTAGTCTCGGCAGGCAAGAGACCCAGTACTTC; cdr3_aa: CASSLGRQETQYF
v_call: TRBV4-1; j_call: TRBJ1-5; d_call: -; clone_size: -; cdr3_nt: TGCGCCAGCAGCCAAGGACTTCTGGCAGGGATAAATCAGCCCCAGCATTTT; cdr3_aa: CASSQGLLAGINQPQHF
v_call: TRBV7-4; j_call: TRBJ1-1; d_call: TRBD1; clone_size: -; cdr3_nt: TGTGCCAGCAGCTTCGACAGGGGGGCTCCTGAAGCTTTCTTT; cdr3_aa: CASSFDRGAPEAFF
v_call: TRBV10-3; j_call: TRBJ1-5; d_call: TRBD1; clone_size: -; cdr3_nt: TGTGCCATCCAGGACAGGGTCAATCAGCCCCAGCATTTT; cdr3_aa: CAIQDRVNQPQHF
v_call: TRBV27; j_call: TRBJ2-7; d_call: TRBD1; clone_size: -; cdr3_nt: TGTGCCAGCAGTCCAATCTTCCGGACAGGCCCCTACGAGCAGTACTTC; cdr3_aa: CASSPIFRTGPYEQYF